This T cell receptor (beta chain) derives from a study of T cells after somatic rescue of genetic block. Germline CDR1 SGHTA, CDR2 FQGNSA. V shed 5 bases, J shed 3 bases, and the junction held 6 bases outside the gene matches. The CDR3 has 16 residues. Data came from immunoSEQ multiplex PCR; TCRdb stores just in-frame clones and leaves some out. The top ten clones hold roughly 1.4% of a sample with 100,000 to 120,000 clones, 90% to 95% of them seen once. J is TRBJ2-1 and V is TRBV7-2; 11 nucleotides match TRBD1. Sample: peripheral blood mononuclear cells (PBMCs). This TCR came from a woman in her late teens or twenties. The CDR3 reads CASSRAGTGGYNEQFF. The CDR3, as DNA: TGTGCCAGCAGCCGTGCCGGGACAGGGGGCTACAATGAGCAGTTCTTC.